Below are 11 T cell receptor beta chains sequenced from a single sample in a study of T cell responses to AZD1222 COVID-19 vaccine. Repertoires were generated with immunoSEQ multiplex PCR, while TCRdb's copy carries only in-frame clones and drops some. The sample contains 95,000 to 110,000 clones, roughly 90% of which appear only once. Sequencing was performed on peripheral blood, taken on day 0 of AZD1222 vaccination. Receptors originate from an adult in good health.

The CDR3 DNA reads TGTGCCAGCAGTGATTTTGGAAACACAGGCATCTATGGCTACACCTTC. Translation: CASSDFGNTGIYGYTF. V is TRBV28 and J is TRBJ1-2; weak D call: TRBD1 (5 bases). Germline V lookup: CDR1 MDHEN, CDR2 SYDVKM. This CDR3 contains 16 residues. V gave up 5 bases and J gave up 4 bases, with 20 bases separating them.

The rearrangement joins TRBV6-2 or TRBV6-3 to TRBJ2-2; 10 bases line up with TRBD1. CDR1 is MNHEY, CDR2 SVGEGT, per germline. The length of the CDR3 is 16 residues. The ends lost 2 bases at V and 5 bases at J; junction bases unmatched: 5. The CDR3 DNA sequence: TGTGCCAGCAGTTACGGGACAGGGGCCCGTACCGGGGAGCTGTTTTTT. Amino acid sequence: CASSYGTGARTGELFF.

This chain connects TRBV9 to TRBJ1-1; tentatively, D is TRBD1 (5 bases). V lost 0 bases and J 8 bases, leaving 8 bases between the germline ends. CDR3 length equals 12 residues. Germline CDR1 is SGDLS and CDR2 is YYNGEE. The CDR3 reads CASSVGGGEAFF. Written as DNA, the CDR3 is TGTGCCAGCAGCGTAGGCGGGGGGGAAGCTTTCTTT.

The chain combines TRBV30 with TRBJ1-5; D gene ambiguous. Trimming shortened V by 1 base and J by 0 bases, and 4 bases separated the two germline ends. From germline, CDR1 is GTSNPN and CDR2 SVGIG (reference sequence). CDR3 size: 13 residues. DNA of the CDR3: TGTGCCTGGAGTGAAGGTAGCAATCAGCCCCAGCATTTT. Its translation is CAWSEGSNQPQHF.

The rearrangement links TRBV19 to TRBJ2-7, with 9 bases fitting TRBD2. V shed 6 bases, J shed 6 bases, and the junction held 6 bases outside the gene matches. The germline V gene has CDR1 LNHDA and CDR2 SQIVND (reference sequence). This CDR3 has 13 residues. The chain's CDR3 is CASRTIAGVEQYF. CDR3 bases: TGTGCCAGTAGGACAATAGCGGGAGTCGAGCAGTACTTC.

The rearrangement uses TRBV2 and TRBJ1-2; 7 bases are shared with TRBD1. This CDR3 spans 13 amino acids. CDR1 is SNHLY and CDR2 is FYNNEI in the germline V gene. V lost 4 bases and J lost 6; bases outside the gene matches: 5. CDR3 loop: CASSGDSYHGYTF. In nucleotides, the CDR3 is TGTGCCAGCAGTGGGGACAGCTATCATGGCTACACCTTC.

The rearrangement joins TRBV12-3 or TRBV12-4 to TRBJ1-2, with D possibly matching TRBD1 (6 bases). Trimming shortened V by 2 bases and J by 10 bases, and 11 bases separated the two germline ends. CDR3 length: 12 amino acids. This chain's CDR3 is CASSLWGADYTF. CDR3 sequence (DNA): TGTGCCAGCAGTTTATGGGGGGCCGACTACACCTTC.

The rearrangement joins TRBV9 to TRBJ2-3; perhaps TRBD1 as D (6 bases). CDR1 and CDR2 (germline): SGDLS, YYNGEE. The V end was cut by 0 bases, the J end by 5 bases, with 10 bases between. This CDR3 comprises 14 residues. The CDR3 loop is CASSVVAGEDTQYF. For the CDR3, the DNA is TGTGCCAGCAGCGTAGTGGCAGGGGAAGATACGCAGTATTTT.

The chain is built from TRBV7-2 and TRBJ1-4; D is unresolved. The CDR3 totals 15 residues. CDR1 is SGHTA, CDR2 FQGNSA, per germline. Deletions cut 1 base from V and 3 bases from J, with 9 bases between. CDR3 sequence reads: CASSLVGSSNEKLFF. Here the CDR3 DNA reads TGTGCCAGCAGCTTAGTCGGGTCCTCTAATGAAAAACTGTTTTTT. The whole variable domain, remainder taken from reference TRBV7-2 and TRBJ1-4, is GAGVSQSPSNKVTEKGKDVELRCDPISGHTALYWYRQSLGQGLEFLIYFQGNSAPDKSGLPSDRFSAERTGGSVSTLTIQRTQQEDSAVYLCASSLVGSSNEKLFFGSGTQLSVL.

The genes are TRBV28 and TRBJ1-6, with TRBD1 as a possible D gene (5 bases). Germline loops: CDR1 MDHEN, CDR2 SYDVKM. V lost 5 bases and J 5 bases, leaving 13 bases between the germline ends. CDR3 length: 15 amino acids. In DNA, the CDR3 is TGTGCCAGCAGTCCTGGTCGGGGGAATAATTCACCCCTCCACTTT. Translating gives CASSPGRGNNSPLHF.

The genes are TRBV24-1 and TRBJ1-5; the D is unclear. CDR1 is KGHDR and CDR2 is SFDVKD in the germline V gene. V lost 2 bases and J lost 10, with 14 bases in between. This CDR3 contains 14 residues. CDR3 protein: CATSDSLARLPQHF. CDR3 nucleotides: TGTGCCACCAGTGATTCCCTAGCCCGACTACCCCAGCATTTT.